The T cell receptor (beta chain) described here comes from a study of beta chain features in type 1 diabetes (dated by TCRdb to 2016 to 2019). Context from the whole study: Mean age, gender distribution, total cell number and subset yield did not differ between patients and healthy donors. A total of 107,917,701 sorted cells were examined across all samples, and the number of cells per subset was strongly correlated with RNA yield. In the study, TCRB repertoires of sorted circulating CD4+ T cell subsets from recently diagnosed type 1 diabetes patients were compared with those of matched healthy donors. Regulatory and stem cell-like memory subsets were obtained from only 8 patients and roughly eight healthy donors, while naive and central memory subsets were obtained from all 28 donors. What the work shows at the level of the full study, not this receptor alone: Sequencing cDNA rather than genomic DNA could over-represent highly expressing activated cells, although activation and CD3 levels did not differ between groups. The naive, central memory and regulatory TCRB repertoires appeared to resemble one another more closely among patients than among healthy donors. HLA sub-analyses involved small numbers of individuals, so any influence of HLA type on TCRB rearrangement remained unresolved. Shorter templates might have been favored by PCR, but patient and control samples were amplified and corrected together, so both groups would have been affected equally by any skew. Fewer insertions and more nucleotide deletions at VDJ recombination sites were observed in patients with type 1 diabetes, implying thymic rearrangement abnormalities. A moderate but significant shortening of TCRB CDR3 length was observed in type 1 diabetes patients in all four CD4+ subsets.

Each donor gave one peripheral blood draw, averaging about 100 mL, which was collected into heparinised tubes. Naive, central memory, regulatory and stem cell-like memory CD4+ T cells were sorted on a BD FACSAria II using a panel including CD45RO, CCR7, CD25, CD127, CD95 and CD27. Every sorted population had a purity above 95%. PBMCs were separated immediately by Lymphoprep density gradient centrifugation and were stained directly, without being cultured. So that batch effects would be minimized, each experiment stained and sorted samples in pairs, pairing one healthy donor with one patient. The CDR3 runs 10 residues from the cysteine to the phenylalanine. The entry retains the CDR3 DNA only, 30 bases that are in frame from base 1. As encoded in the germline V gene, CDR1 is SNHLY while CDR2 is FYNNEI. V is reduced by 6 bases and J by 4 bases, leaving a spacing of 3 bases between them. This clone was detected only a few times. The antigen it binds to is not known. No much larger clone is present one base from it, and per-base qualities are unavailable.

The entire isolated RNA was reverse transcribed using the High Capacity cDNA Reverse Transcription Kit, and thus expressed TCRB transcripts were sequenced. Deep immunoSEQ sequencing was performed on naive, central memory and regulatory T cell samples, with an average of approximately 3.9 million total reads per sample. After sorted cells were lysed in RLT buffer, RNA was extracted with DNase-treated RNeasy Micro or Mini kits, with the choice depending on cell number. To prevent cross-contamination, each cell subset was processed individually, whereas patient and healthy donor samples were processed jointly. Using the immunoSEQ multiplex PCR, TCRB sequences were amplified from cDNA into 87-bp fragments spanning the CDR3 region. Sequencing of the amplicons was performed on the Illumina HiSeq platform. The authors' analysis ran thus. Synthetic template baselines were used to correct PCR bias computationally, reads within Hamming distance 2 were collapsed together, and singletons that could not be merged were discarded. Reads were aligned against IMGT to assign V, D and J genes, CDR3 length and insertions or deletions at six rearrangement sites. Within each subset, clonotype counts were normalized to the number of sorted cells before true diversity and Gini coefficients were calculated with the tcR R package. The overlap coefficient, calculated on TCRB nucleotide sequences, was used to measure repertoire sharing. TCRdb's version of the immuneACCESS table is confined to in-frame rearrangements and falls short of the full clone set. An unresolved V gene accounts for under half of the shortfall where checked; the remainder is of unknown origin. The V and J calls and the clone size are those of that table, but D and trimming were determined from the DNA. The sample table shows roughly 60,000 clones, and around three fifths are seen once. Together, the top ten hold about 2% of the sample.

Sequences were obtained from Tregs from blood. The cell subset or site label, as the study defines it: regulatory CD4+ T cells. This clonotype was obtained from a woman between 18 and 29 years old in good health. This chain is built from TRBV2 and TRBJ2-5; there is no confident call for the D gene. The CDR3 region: CASSLETQYF. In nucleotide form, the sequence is TGTGCCAGCAGCCTAGAGACCCAGTACTTC.